Following are 15 T cell receptor beta chains from one sample sequenced in a study of blood T cells in healthy people across ages. Through a sample-barcoded 5' primer and a J-beta primer mix, a second PCR was run for roughly 7 to 12 cycles. A single record per CDR3 protein comes from TCRdb applying MiXCR to the 5' RACE reads. This sample has about 1.5 million distinct CDR3 sequences, with roughly 40% found just once. Source material: blood. These receptors all stem from a woman aged 18-30 years in good health.

In this sample, this clonotype turned up a few times. The chain joins TRBV7-2 to TRBJ2-1; no clear D gene. CDR1 SGHTA and CDR2 FQGNSA come from the germline V gene. V was trimmed by 5 bases and J by 8 bases, leaving 13 bases between them. The CDR3 sequence is 13 residues long. The CDR3 DNA is TGTGCCAGCAGCCCCCCCCTTTTCTATGAGCAGTTCTTC. As protein: CASSPPLFYEQFF.

A few counts support this clonotype. The chain uses TRBV12-3 or TRBV12-4 and TRBJ2-6; D is perhaps TRBD1 (6 bases). V lost 10 bases to trimming and J lost 4 bases, with 11 bases between them. CDR3 size: 13 residues. The CDR3 DNA is TGTGCCATCTCAGGGGTAGGGGCCAACGTCCTGACTTTC. Protein: CAISGVGANVLTF.

This clonotype was detected a few times. The rearrangement links TRBV29-1 to TRBJ1-3, with TRBD1 matching 10 bases. This CDR3 contains 14 residues. The J segment lost 4 bases and the V segment lost 6 bases, leaving 6 bases of the junction unmatched. CDR1 SQVTM and CDR2 ANQGSEA come from the germline V gene. The CDR3 reads CSVNDRGPGNTIYF. Written as DNA, the CDR3 is TGCAGCGTCAACGACAGGGGGCCCGGAAACACCATATATTTT. Looking up the rest from reference TRBV29-1 and TRBJ1-3 gives the full variable domain: SAVISQKPSRDICQRGTSLTIQCQVDSQVTMMFWYRQQPGQSLTLIATANQGSEATYESGFVIDKFPISRPNLTFSTLTVSNMSPEDSSIYLCSVNDRGPGNTIYFGEGSWLTVV.

This clonotype was observed a few times. The J gene is TRBJ2-7, the V gene TRBV20-1, with D perhaps matching TRBD1 (6 bases). Per germline, CDR1 DFQATT and CDR2 SNEGSKA (reference sequence). Trimming took 5 bases from V and 5 from J, leaving 10 bases between them. The CDR3 length is 11 residues. The CDR3 reads CSASRQDEQYF. As DNA, the CDR3 is TGCAGTGCTTCCCGACAGGACGAGCAGTACTTC.

The rearrangement joins TRBV27 to TRBJ2-1; 10 nucleotides line up with TRBD2. The germline V gene encodes CDR1 MNHEY and CDR2 SMNVEV (reference sequence). The J segment lost 9 bases and the V segment lost 3 bases, leaving 11 bases of the junction unmatched. The CDR3 covers 16 residues. The CDR3 sequence: CASSFTSGGASREQFF. The CDR3 nucleotides read TGTGCCAGCAGTTTCACCAGCGGGGGGGCCTCACGTGAGCAGTTCTTC.

This chain uses TRBV25-1 with TRBJ2-1; 10 nucleotides align to TRBD2. This CDR3 is built from 16 residues. V was clipped by 4 bases and J by 0 bases; unmatched bases: 3. The germline V gene has CDR1 MGHDK and CDR2 SYGVNS. The CDR3 protein is CASSVGLAASYNEQFF. The DNA for the CDR3 is TGTGCCAGCAGTGTCGGACTAGCGGCCTCCTACAATGAGCAGTTCTTC.

V usage is TRBV20-1 and J usage is TRBJ1-1; D is unclear. Per germline, CDR1 DFQATT and CDR2 SNEGSKA (reference sequence). CDR3 size: 13 residues. The CDR3 nucleotides are TGCAGCCCTCGCTTAGGCGGGGACACTGAAGCTTTCTTT. Translated, it gives CSPRLGGDTEAFF.

CDR3 sequence: CASSLGGVVRNTIYF. Here the CDR3 DNA reads TGTGCCAGCAGTCTGGGGGGGGTAGTGAGAAACACCATATATTTT. The chain employs TRBV28 and TRBJ1-3; possibly TRBD1 for D (5 bases). V lost 5 bases and J 5 bases, leaving 16 bases between the germline ends. CDR1 and CDR2 (germline): MDHEN, SYDVKM. The CDR3 has 15 amino acids.

This chain joins TRBV27 and TRBJ2-4; maybe TRBD2 (6 bases). V gave up 5 bases and J gave up 0 bases, with 20 bases separating them. The CDR3 has 18 amino acids. In germline, CDR1 is MNHEY, CDR2 SMNVEV (reference sequence). The CDR3 spells CASSPPFLRDGAKNIQYF. The CDR3, as DNA: TGTGCCAGCAGTCCCCCTTTTTTGCGGGACGGAGCCAAAAACATTCAGTACTTC.

The V and J genes are TRBV12-3 or TRBV12-4 and TRBJ2-3; 7 bases match TRBD2. V lost 5 bases and J lost 0; bases outside the gene matches: 8. This CDR3 spans 16 amino acids. The CDR3 sequence is CASSPGLEKSTDTQYF. CDR3 sequence (DNA): TGTGCCAGCAGTCCTGGACTAGAAAAGAGCACAGATACGCAGTATTTT.

This clonotype has more than one count but fewer than ten. The chain combines TRBV28 with TRBJ2-7, with TRBD1 as a possible D gene (5 bases). The germline V gene encodes CDR1 MDHEN and CDR2 SYDVKM. This CDR3 contains 15 residues. V lost 4 bases and J 2 bases, leaving 15 bases between the germline ends. Written as DNA, the CDR3 is TGTGCCAGCAGTTCCATGGACACCCGAGCCTACGAGCAGTACTTC. Its protein product is CASSSMDTRAYEQYF.

V is TRBV4-1 and J is TRBJ2-5, with 8 bases identical to TRBD1. The DNA end is more similar to TRBJ2-7, so the J call may be wrong. The CDR3 has 16 amino acids. The V gene's germline CDR1 is MGHRA and CDR2 YSYEKL. The DNA for the CDR3 is TGCGCCAGCAGCCAAGGATACAGGGGGACGCGGTTCGAGCAGTACTTC. Amino acid sequence: CASSQGYRGTRFEQYF.

This clonotype was picked up a small number of times. The chain is built from TRBV20-1 and TRBJ2-7; 13 nucleotides agree with TRBD2. CDR1 and CDR2 (germline): DFQATT, SNEGSKA (reference sequence). V was pared by 0 bases and J by 0 bases, with 5 bases of the junction left unmatched. The CDR3 runs to 17 residues. DNA of the CDR3: TGCAGTGCTAGAGATACCGGGACTAGCGGGGCCTCCTACGAGCAGTACTTC. Encoded protein: CSARDTGTSGASYEQYF.

The chain recombines TRBV6-5 with TRBJ2-7, with D uncertain. CDR3 length: 15 amino acids. V was pared by 7 bases and J by 2 bases, with 18 bases between. CDR1 and CDR2 (germline): MNHEY, SVGAGI. CDR3 sequence (DNA): TGTGCCAGCATTAACTACCCGGACGAAACCTACGAGCAGTACTTC. It specifies CASINYPDETYEQYF.

The chain combines TRBV9 with TRBJ2-7; 8 bases map to TRBD2. This CDR3 is built from 15 residues. Germline CDR1 reads SGDLS; CDR2 reads YYNGEE. After removal of 4 bases from V and 0 bases from J, the junction contained 6 bases not matched to a gene. The CDR3 region has the DNA TGTGCCAGCAGCCCCGGCGGGGGGATCTCCTACGAGCAGTACTTC. Translated: CASSPGGGISYEQYF.